The TCR beta chain described here comes from a study of blood T cell repertoires in COVID-19 (dated by TCRdb to about 2020). In the study overall: Collaborator samples came from the United States, Italy and Spain and covered acute and convalescent phases of COVID-19. The material from the prospective study consisted of cDNA or gDNA derived from T cells, B-cell-depleted T cells, or PBMCs. The dataset comprised deeply sampled blood TCRbeta repertoires from subjects exposed to, actively infected with, or recovered from COVID-19. The repertoires were released in a freely available public database intended as a resource for research on the immune response to SARS-CoV-2. Samples came from the ongoing ImmuneRACE study (first 160 participants) plus 1,254 subjects from 6 global collaborators. The sample metadata nearly always contained a de-identified subject ID, COVID-19 status, age in years and sex. Where HLA class I and class II types were available, the types were taken from metadata supplied by the sample provider, not from assay-based typing.

Whole blood was collected in K2EDTA tubes by collaborating institutions according to the institutions' own protocols. For TCRbeta analysis, collaborators shipped samples as frozen whole blood, isolated PBMCs, or DNA extracted from either of those sample types. Overall study outcomes, separate from this receptor: The quantity of clinical and demographic metadata differed by source and by participant and was supplied without curation.

TCRbeta CDR3 regions were amplified from genomic DNA by means of the immunoSEQ Assay, a bias-controlled multiplex PCR. The source study handled its data this way. Nucleated cell counts per sample were estimated from amplification of reference gene primers within the assay. To quantify the absolute abundance of each unique TCRbeta CDR3 rearrangement, sequence reads were collapsed and filtered. Productive Simpson clonality was computed per sample as the square root of Simpson's diversity index over productive rearrangements. The immuneACCESS repertoire file appears here via TCRdb, limited to in-frame rearrangements. These files lack a portion of the clones; in checked studies, under half of the deficit traces to unresolved V genes, and the cause of the others is not known. Clonal size and the V and J genes are those of that table, whereas D and trimming came from the DNA. The sample table holds about 250,000 clones, of which around 80% were seen once. The biggest ten clones account for roughly 8.8% of the sample.

Trimmed from V: 3 bases; trimmed from J: 7 bases; junction bases lacking a gene match: 3. CDR1 and CDR2, looked up from the germline V gene, are MDHEN and SYDVKM. There are 14 amino acids in the CDR3, from cysteine to phenylalanine inclusive. Just CDR3 DNA is preserved here, 42 bases in frame from base 1. A word on this clone: It has no known antigen specificity. Within one base of it there is no much larger clone, and no base qualities were kept.

This receptor was taken from a man aged 40-50 years with active or convalescent COVID-19. The sequenced sample consisted of peripheral blood. The chain is encoded by TRBV28 joined to TRBJ1-2; 12 middle bases align to TRBD1. The nucleotide sequence is TGTGCCAGCAGTTTGGGACAGGGGGCGAGTGGCTACACCTTC. Its protein product is CASSLGQGASGYTF.